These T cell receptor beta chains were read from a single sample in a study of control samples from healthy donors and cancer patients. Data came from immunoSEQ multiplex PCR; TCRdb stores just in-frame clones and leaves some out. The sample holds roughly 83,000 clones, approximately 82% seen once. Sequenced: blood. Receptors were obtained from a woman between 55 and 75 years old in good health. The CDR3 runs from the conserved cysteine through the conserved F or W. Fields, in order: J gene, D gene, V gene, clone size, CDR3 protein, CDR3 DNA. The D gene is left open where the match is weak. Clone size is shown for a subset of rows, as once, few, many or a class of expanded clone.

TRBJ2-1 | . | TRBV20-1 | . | CSARPYNEQFF | TGCAGTGCTAGACCGTACAATGAGCAGTTCTTC
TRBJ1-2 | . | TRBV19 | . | CASSLLSSGVGYGYTF | TGTGCCAGTAGTCTTCTCTCTTCAGGGGTTGGGTATGGCTACACCTTC
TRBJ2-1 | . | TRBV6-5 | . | CASSTTANEQFF | TGTGCCAGCAGTACCACAGCAAATGAGCAGTTCTTC
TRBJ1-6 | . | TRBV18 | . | CASSPQSGEVSPLHF | TGTGCCAGCTCACCACAGTCAGGGGAAGTCTCACCCCTCCACTTT
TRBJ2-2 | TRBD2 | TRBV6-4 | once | CASSREAGTGELFF | TGTGCCAGCAGCCGGGAGGCTGGCACCGGGGAGCTGTTTTTT
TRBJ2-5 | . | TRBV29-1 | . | CSVERGVRAQYF | TGCAGCGTTGAAAGGGGGGTCAGGGCCCAGTACTTC
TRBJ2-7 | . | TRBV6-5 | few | CASSYQGAGNEQYF | TGTGCCAGCAGTTACCAAGGGGCGGGGAACGAGCAGTACTTC
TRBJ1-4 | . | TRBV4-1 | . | CASSQEGATGGNEKLFF | TGCGCCAGCAGCCAAGAAGGGGCAACAGGAGGAAATGAAAAACTGTTTTTT
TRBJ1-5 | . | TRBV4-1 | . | CASSQETNQPQHF | TGCGCCAGCAGCCAGGAGACTAATCAGCCCCAGCATTTT
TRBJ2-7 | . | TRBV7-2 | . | CASSLFRGPQYEQYF | TGTGCCAGCAGCTTGTTTAGAGGGCCTCAGTACGAGCAGTACTTC
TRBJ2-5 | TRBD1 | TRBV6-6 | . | CASREQGAETQYF | TGTGCCAGCAGGGAACAGGGGGCAGAGACCCAGTACTTC
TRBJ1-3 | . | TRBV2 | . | CASSESVENTIYF | TGTGCCAGCAGTGAAAGTGTCGAGAACACCATATATTTT
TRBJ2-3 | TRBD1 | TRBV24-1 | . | CATSDLRRDRLTQYF | TGTGCCACCAGTGATTTGCGCCGGGACAGGCTCACGCAGTATTTT
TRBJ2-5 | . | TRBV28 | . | CASSAPRGGETQYF | TGTGCCAGCAGCGCCCCGAGGGGGGGAGAGACCCAGTACTTC
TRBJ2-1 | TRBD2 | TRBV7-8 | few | CASSPPGLAGGAGNEQFF | TGTGCCAGCAGCCCCCCGGGACTAGCGGGGGGGGCGGGGAATGAGCAGTTCTTC
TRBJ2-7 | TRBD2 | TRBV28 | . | CASSFLWEGREQYF | TGTGCCAGCAGTTTTTTGTGGGAGGGCAGGGAGCAGTACTTC
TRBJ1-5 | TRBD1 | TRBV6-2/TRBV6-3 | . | CASSTGGVGNQPQHF | TGTGCCAGCAGTACAGGGGGCGTTGGCAATCAGCCCCAGCATTTT
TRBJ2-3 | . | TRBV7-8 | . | CASSLSDFDTQYF | TGTGCCAGCAGCTTATCCGACTTTGATACGCAGTATTTT
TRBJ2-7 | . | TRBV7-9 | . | CASSPVRDEQYF | TGTGCCAGCAGCCCAGTTAGAGACGAGCAGTACTTC
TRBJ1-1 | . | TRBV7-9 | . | CASSSSRPEAFF | TGTGCCAGCAGCTCCTCACGGCCTGAAGCTTTCTTT
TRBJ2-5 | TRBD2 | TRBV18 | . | CASSPPLAGRQETQYF | TGTGCCAGCTCACCACCGCTAGCGGGGAGGCAAGAGACCCAGTACTTC
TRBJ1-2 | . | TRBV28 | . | CASSLRTSGDYGYTF | TGTGCCAGCAGTCTCAGGACATCCGGGGACTATGGCTACACCTTC
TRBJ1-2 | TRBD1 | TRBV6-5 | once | CASSYSAGGKTTF | TGTGCCAGCAGTTACTCGGCAGGGGGCAAGACAACCTTC
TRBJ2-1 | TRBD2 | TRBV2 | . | CASRWGLAGGDEQFF | TGTGCCAGCAGGTGGGGACTAGCGGGAGGCGATGAGCAGTTCTTC
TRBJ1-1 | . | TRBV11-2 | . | CASSFVGQSNTEAFF | TGTGCCAGCAGCTTTGTGGGGCAGTCGAACACTGAAGCTTTCTTT
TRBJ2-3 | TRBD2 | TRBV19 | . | CASTSSGGGTDTQYF | TGTGCCAGTACCTCTAGCGGGGGGGGCACAGATACGCAGTATTTT
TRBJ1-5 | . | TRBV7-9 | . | CASSLDGQPQHF | TGTGCCAGCAGCTTGGATGGGCAGCCCCAGCATTTT
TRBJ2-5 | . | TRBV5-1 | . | CASSRIQETQYF | TGCGCCAGCAGCAGAATTCAAGAGACCCAGTACTTC
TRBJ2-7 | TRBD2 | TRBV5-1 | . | CASQTTSGSYEQYF | TGCGCCAGCCAAACGACTAGCGGGAGCTACGAGCAGTACTTC
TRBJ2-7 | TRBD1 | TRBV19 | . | CASSILGQGYEQYF | TGTGCCAGTAGTATCCTGGGACAGGGTTACGAGCAGTACTTC
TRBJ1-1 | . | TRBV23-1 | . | CASSQSGVTEAFF | TGCGCCAGCAGTCAATCTGGGGTCACTGAAGCTTTCTTT
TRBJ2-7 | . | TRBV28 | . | CASSSVQDPSEQYF | TGTGCCAGCAGTTCGGTACAGGACCCTTCTGAGCAGTACTTC
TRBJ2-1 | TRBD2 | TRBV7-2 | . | CASSGRGTSGTYNEQFF | TGTGCCAGCAGCGGCCGTGGGACTAGCGGGACCTACAATGAGCAGTTCTTC
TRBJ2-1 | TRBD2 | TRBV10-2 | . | CASRRLAGVENEQFF | TGCGCCAGCCGACGACTAGCGGGAGTTGAGAATGAGCAGTTCTTC
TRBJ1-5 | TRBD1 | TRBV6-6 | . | CASSPLTGGWTSNQPQHF | TGTGCCAGCAGTCCCTTGACAGGGGGGTGGACTAGCAATCAGCCCCAGCATTTT
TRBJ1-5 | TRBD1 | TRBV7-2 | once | CASSKDRAGNQPQHF | TGTGCCAGCAGCAAGGACAGGGCGGGCAATCAGCCCCAGCATTTT
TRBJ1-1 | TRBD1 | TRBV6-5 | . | CASRRTGEYAEAFF | TGTGCCAGCAGGAGGACAGGGGAATATGCTGAAGCTTTCTTT
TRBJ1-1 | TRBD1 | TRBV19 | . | CASKRGLTGAEAFF | TGTGCCAGTAAAAGGGGGCTAACAGGGGCTGAAGCTTTCTTT
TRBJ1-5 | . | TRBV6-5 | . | CASRQGNQPQHF | TGTGCCAGCAGACAGGGTAATCAGCCCCAGCATTTT
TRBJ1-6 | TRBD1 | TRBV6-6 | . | CASSSQGAYNSPLHF | TGTGCCAGCAGTTCCCAGGGGGCTTATAATTCACCCCTCCACTTT
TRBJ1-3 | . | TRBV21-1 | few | CASTLDRAGGNTIYF | TGTGCCAGCACCCTTGATAGGGCAGGTGGAAACACCATATATTTT
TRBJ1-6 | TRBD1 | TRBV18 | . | CASSPAGQNSPLHF | TGTGCCAGCTCACCCGCGGGACAGAATTCACCCCTCCACTTT
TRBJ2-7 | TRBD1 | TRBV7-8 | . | CASSWTGQGTSYEQYF | TGTGCCAGCAGCTGGACGGGACAGGGGACCTCCTACGAGCAGTACTTC